Listed here are 26 T cell receptor beta chains from one sample, sequenced in a study of beta chain features in type 1 diabetes. Investigators reverse transcribed all isolated RNA, so they sequenced expressed TCRB transcripts. Sequencing was performed with immunoSEQ multiplex PCR; in TCRdb, only in-frame clones are kept and a portion is missing. The sample lists hundreds of thousands of clones, around a sixth occurring once. Sequencing was done on a sample of naive CD4+ T cells from blood. The receptors were gathered from a man between 18 and 29 years old in good health.

J is TRBJ1-1 and V is TRBV4-1; D may be TRBD1 (5 bases). Germline V gene sequence: CDR1 MGHRA, CDR2 YSYEKL. Trimming took off 0 bases at V and 6 bases at J, with 14 bases between the two ends. The CDR3 has 15 residues. CDR3 DNA: TGCGCCAGCAGCCAAGACAGGGTGGGTAACGCTGAAGCTTTCTTT. Its translation is CASSQDRVGNAEAFF.

This clone was observed a few times. The chain joins TRBV28 to TRBJ1-2; D unclear. V lost 3 bases, J lost 6 bases, and 14 bases lay in between. The germline V gene has CDR1 MDHEN and CDR2 SYDVKM. The CDR3 consists of 14 residues. CDR3 residues: CASSLAGSWNGYTF. CDR3 DNA: TGTGCCAGCAGTTTGGCTGGGAGTTGGAATGGCTACACCTTC.

The chain combines TRBV7-9 with TRBJ1-6, with unresolved D. From germline, CDR1 is SEHNR and CDR2 FQNEAQ (reference sequence). V shed 5 bases and J shed 7 bases, with 6 bases lying between them. This CDR3 spans 12 amino acids. The CDR3 protein is CASSRVNSPLHF. DNA for the CDR3: TGTGCCAGCAGCCGGGTAAATTCACCCCTCCACTTT.

In its sample, this clone was seen a few times. V usage is TRBV18 and J usage is TRBJ1-3; TRBD1 might be the D (5 bases). The V end was cut by 2 bases, the J end by 3 bases, with 11 bases between. This CDR3 has 15 residues. Per germline, CDR1 KGHSH and CDR2 LQKENI. The CDR3 nucleotides are TGTGCCAGCTCACCAAAGACAGACCGTGGAAACACCATATATTTT. It yields the protein CASSPKTDRGNTIYF.

This clone occurred a few times. The junction and the germline gene differ at one end; a read error may be behind it. The chain's CDR3 is CASSQDRVWTGYFF. The CDR3 DNA follows: TGTGCCAGCAGCCAAGATAGGGTCTGGACAGGGTATTTCTTC. This chain links TRBV4-2 with TRBJ2-7; TRBD1 agrees at 8 bases. Germline CDR1 and CDR2: LGHNA and YNFKEQ. This CDR3 comprises 14 residues.

The J gene is TRBJ1-1, the V gene TRBV5-4; the D gene is possibly TRBD1 (5 bases). V dropped 4 bases and J dropped 0 bases, with 10 bases sitting between them. From germline, CDR1 is SGHNT and CDR2 YYREEE (reference sequence). The CDR3 totals 14 residues. CDR3 bases: TGTGCCAGCAGCCCTGAGGGGATGAACACTGAAGCTTTCTTT. Its protein product is CASSPEGMNTEAFF.

In DNA, the CDR3 is TGTGCCAGCGGCCTGGCAGGGGCGAGGACCGGGGAGCTGTTTTTT. Translating gives CASGLAGARTGELFF. The chain couples TRBV2 to TRBJ2-2; perhaps TRBD1 as D (6 bases). Germline assignment: CDR1 SNHLY and CDR2 FYNNEI. The length of the CDR3 is 15 residues. V was shortened by 8 bases and J by 5 bases, with 18 bases between the two germline ends.

V is TRBV14 and J is TRBJ2-1, with 11 bases aligning to TRBD2. V lost 6 bases and J lost 4; bases outside the gene matches: 8. Germline CDR1 SGHDN, CDR2 FVKESK. The CDR3 is made up of 16 amino acids. CDR3 sequence (DNA): TGTGCCAGCAGTAAGAGGGCTAGCGGGAGGTACAATGAGCAGTTCTTC. Protein product: CASSKRASGRYNEQFF.

This clone was found a few times. The chain is built from TRBV6-5 and TRBJ1-5, with D possibly being TRBD1 (6 bases). The CDR3 consists of 15 residues. Germline values: CDR1 MNHEY, CDR2 SVGAGI. The V gene lost 6 bases and the J gene lost 0 bases, with 12 bases spanning the gap. DNA for the CDR3: TGTGCCAGCAGCCTCAGGGGATATAGCAATCAGCCCCAGCATTTT. It translates to CASSLRGYSNQPQHF.

The V call is TRBV14, the J call TRBJ2-3, with D possibly TRBD2 on 6 matching bases. Deletions cut 5 bases from V and 0 bases from J, with 15 bases between. This CDR3 is 16 amino acids long. The V gene's germline CDR1 is SGHDN and CDR2 FVKESK. The CDR3: CASSKRRAPSTDTQYF. DNA for the CDR3: TGTGCCAGCAGCAAGCGGAGGGCCCCAAGCACAGATACGCAGTATTTT.

This clone was detected only a few times. The CDR3 loop reads CASSLEGTSRETQYF. CDR3 bases: TGCGCCAGCAGCTTGGAGGGCACCTCCCGAGAGACCCAGTACTTC. This chain uses TRBV5-1 with TRBJ2-5, with unresolved D. Germline CDR1 and CDR2: SGHRS and YFSETQ. Trimming took off 0 bases at V and 4 bases at J, with 13 bases between the two ends. The CDR3 totals 15 residues.

This chain links TRBV11-1 with TRBJ2-2, with TRBD1 as a possible D gene (6 bases). Deletions cut 5 bases from V and 4 bases from J, with 14 bases between. This CDR3 contains 15 residues. The germline gives CDR1 SGHAT, CDR2 FQDESV (reference sequence). The CDR3 spells CASSPQGLGTGELFF. The CDR3 region has the DNA TGTGCCAGCAGCCCACAGGGATTGGGCACCGGGGAGCTGTTTTTT.

This clone showed up just a few times. This sequence joins TRBV29-1 and TRBJ2-7; D ambiguous. CDR1 is SQVTM and CDR2 is ANQGSEA in the germline V gene. V lost 4 bases, J lost 1 base, and 14 bases lay in between. The CDR3 runs 14 residues. The CDR3 loop is CSVAADRRSYEQYF. CDR3 DNA: TGCAGCGTTGCCGCGGACCGCAGGTCCTACGAGCAGTACTTC.

The chain joins TRBV7-2 to TRBJ2-7; D is possibly TRBD2 (5 bases). The CDR3 has 12 amino acids. The germline V and J ends were trimmed by 5 bases and 7 bases, with 12 bases remaining between them. Germline-derived CDR1 and CDR2 are SGHTA and FQGNSA. The CDR3 sequence is CASSGPTREQYF. The CDR3 DNA reads as TGTGCCAGCAGCGGACCCACTAGGGAGCAGTACTTC.

This clone was counted between two and nine times. The chain is built from TRBV5-1 and TRBJ1-5, with D perhaps matching TRBD1 (6 bases). Germline loops: CDR1 SGHRS, CDR2 YFSETQ. Trimming left V 2 bases short and J 3 bases short, with 9 bases between. The CDR3 is 14 amino acids. This CDR3 reads CASSFGGANQPQHF. DNA for the CDR3: TGCGCCAGCAGCTTCGGGGGGGCCAATCAGCCCCAGCATTTT.

The chain recombines TRBV6-5 with TRBJ2-7; D may be TRBD1 or TRBD2 (6 bases each). The CDR3 length is 13 residues. Per the germline V gene, CDR1 is MNHEY and CDR2 is SVGAGI. Trimming left V 8 bases short and J 3 bases short, with 14 bases between. The CDR3 bases are TGTGCCAGCGGGGAAGGGGGACTCTACGAGCAGTACTTC. Its translation: CASGEGGLYEQYF.

The V call is TRBV19, the J call TRBJ2-1, with D perhaps being TRBD1 or TRBD2 (5 bases each). The CDR3 runs to 16 residues. Deletions cut 7 bases from V and 4 bases from J, with 20 bases between. Germline V gene data show CDR1 as LNHDA and CDR2 as SQIVND (reference sequence). CDR3 nucleotides: TGTGCCAGTAATTTACGCCGGGACGGAGCTTACAATGAGCAGTTCTTC. It is translated as CASNLRRDGAYNEQFF.

This clone was recorded once. The V gene is TRBV5-8, the J gene TRBJ2-1; 8 positions match TRBD2. The V segment lost 3 bases and the J segment 12 bases; nucleotides outside the gene matches: 11. Germline V lookup: CDR1 SGHTS, CDR2 YDEGEE. This CDR3 contains 14 residues. CDR3 nucleotide sequence: TGTGCCAGCAGCTCGGGACTAGTTTTTAGTGGGCAGTTCTTC. It specifies CASSSGLVFSGQFF.

The V and J genes are TRBV2 and TRBJ1-5; D is undetermined. The CDR3 is made up of 13 amino acids. V was cut by 6 bases and J by 9 bases, with 15 bases left in between. CDR1 and CDR2 from the germline V gene are SNHLY and FYNNEI. DNA of the CDR3: TGTGCCAGCAGAGGCGGAGGGTCGGGGCCCCAGCATTTT. Translation: CASRGGGSGPQHF.

The table lists this clone with a few counts. The chain employs TRBV7-9 and TRBJ1-4; D is possibly TRBD1 (5 bases). Between the trimmed V and J ends, which lost 5 bases and 5 bases, there was a span of 18 bases. Germline V gene data show CDR1 as SEHNR and CDR2 as FQNEAQ (reference sequence). CDR3 length equals 16 residues. The CDR3 sequence is CASSPSTVRRNEKLFF. DNA for the CDR3: TGTGCCAGCAGCCCCTCGACAGTCAGGAGGAATGAAAAACTGTTTTTT.

The table lists this clone with a few counts. The chain uses TRBV7-2 and TRBJ1-4; D possibly corresponds to TRBD1 (5 bases). Deletions cut 4 bases from V and 5 bases from J, with 17 bases between. The CDR3 is 16 amino acids. In germline, CDR1 is SGHTA, CDR2 FQGNSA. In DNA form, the CDR3 reads TGTGCCAGCAGCTCCGGGACGTATTATTCGAATGAAAAACTGTTTTTT. Translating gives CASSSGTYYSNEKLFF.

The V gene is TRBV28, the J gene TRBJ2-7, with 7 bases fitting TRBD2. The CDR3 contains 12 residues. Unmatched junction bases numbered 6, after V lost 7 bases and J lost 6 bases. The germline V gene encodes CDR1 MDHEN and CDR2 SYDVKM. As DNA, the CDR3 is TGTGCCAGCACCCAGGGAGGGATCGAGCAGTACTTC. Amino acid sequence: CASTQGGIEQYF.

The CDR3 DNA reads as TGTGCCAGCAGGGCTGACAGACATCAGCCCCAGCATTTT. This encodes CASRADRHQPQHF. This chain uses TRBV28 with TRBJ1-5, with a tentative D call TRBD1 (5 bases). The germline V gene encodes CDR1 MDHEN and CDR2 SYDVKM. This CDR3 spans 13 amino acids. The V and J ends lost 6 bases and 5 bases respectively, with 11 bases between them.

V and J are TRBV28 and TRBJ2-2; TRBD2 aligns across 7 bases. Germline CDR1 reads MDHEN; CDR2 reads SYDVKM. CDR3 length: 15 amino acids. J gave up 1 base and V 3 bases, and 2 bases lay outside the gene matches. CDR3 in DNA: TGTGCCAGCAGTTTCCCGGGGGGGAACACCGGGGAGCTGTTTTTT. Translated: CASSFPGGNTGELFF.

V usage is TRBV5-1 and J usage is TRBJ2-1; 7 bases line up with TRBD1. Per the germline V gene, CDR1 is SGHRS and CDR2 is YFSETQ. With V trimmed by 0 bases and J by 6 bases, 3 bases remained unmatched. This CDR3 is 14 amino acids long. CDR3 coding DNA: TGCGCCAGCAGCTTGGAGGGACAGATCAATGAGCAGTTCTTC. It is translated as CASSLEGQINEQFF.

This clone has a handful of counts. This chain joins TRBV9 and TRBJ1-3; 9 bases map to TRBD1. Trimming at V came to 4 bases and at J to 0 bases, leaving 8 bases not matched to a gene. The CDR3 is 17 residues long. Germline-derived CDR1 and CDR2 are SGDLS and YYNGEE. CDR3 sequence reads: CASSPSKGQGSGNTIYF. In DNA, the CDR3 is TGTGCCAGCAGCCCATCCAAGGGACAGGGCTCTGGAAACACCATATATTTT.